This entry lists 16 T cell receptor beta chains sequenced from one sample in a study of T cells in Graves' hyperthyroidism and ophthalmopathy. TCR beta CDR3 regions were amplified from RNA transcripts. The HTBI primer set drove a first-round RT-PCR of the TCR CDR3. One entry per CDR3 protein, called by TCRdb with MiXCR from the multiplex PCR reads. The sample records 750,000 to 900,000 distinct CDR3 sequences, over 35% being singletons. The sequencing sample was made of blood. Receptor source: a young man with Graves' hyperthyroidism.

This clonotype has only a few counts. This could be a read error, since a much larger clone is one nucleotide away. The CDR3 region is CAISGVRDEQYF. The DNA for the CDR3 is TGTGCCATCAGTGGGGTCAGGGACGAGCAGTACTTC. The chain recombines TRBV10-3 with TRBJ2-7; possibly TRBD1 for D (5 bases). Germline V lookup: CDR1 ENHRY, CDR2 SYGVKD. The V and J ends lost 4 bases and 5 bases respectively, with 9 bases between them. This CDR3 spans 12 amino acids.

This clonotype appeared a single time. V usage is TRBV12-3 or TRBV12-4 and J usage is TRBJ1-4; D gene unclear. This CDR3 is built from 15 residues. Trimming left V 5 bases short and J 8 bases short, with 18 bases between. As DNA, the CDR3 is TGTGCCAGCAGTCGCCAAGTTAAGGGTGGGGAAAAACTGTTTTTT. Its protein is CASSRQVKGGEKLFF.

The chain has TRBV5-6 and TRBJ1-5; 7 nucleotides line up with TRBD1. Germline CDR1 SGHDT, CDR2 YYEEEE. The CDR3 is made up of 15 amino acids. J gave up 5 bases and V 3 bases, and 8 bases lay outside the gene matches. The CDR3 DNA follows: TGTGCCAGCAGCTCGACAGGGAGATGGGATCAGCCCCAGCATTTT. Protein product: CASSSTGRWDQPQHF.

As concerns this clonotype: Given a much more abundant clone one base away, this may be a read error. The chain employs TRBV2 and TRBJ1-2; TRBD1 might be the D (6 bases). Germline V gene lookup returns CDR1 SNHLY and CDR2 FYNNEI. This CDR3 is 16 amino acids long. Trimming cost V 2 bases and J 3 bases, with 16 bases left between them. The CDR3 sequence is CASSERRQGLHYGYTF. The DNA for the CDR3 is TGTGCCAGCAGTGAAAGGAGGCAGGGGTTACACTATGGCTACACCTTC.

This clonotype was picked up many times. J is TRBJ1-1 and V is TRBV7-3; weak D call: TRBD1 (5 bases). The CDR3 spans 15 residues. Per the germline V gene, CDR1 is SGHTA and CDR2 is FQGTGA. V was shortened by 2 bases and J by 4 bases, with 14 bases between the two germline ends. The DNA for the CDR3 is TGTGCCAGCAGCTTATATGGAACAGGAGGCACTGAAGCTTTCTTT. Translation gives CASSLYGTGGTEAFF.

The CDR3 nucleotides read TGTGCCACCAGCAGAGATAATGAGCAACTCTACGAGCAGTACTTC. Its protein product is CATSRDNEQLYEQYF. This sequence joins TRBV15 and TRBJ2-7; D gene unclear. CDR1 is LNHNV and CDR2 is YYDKDF in the germline V gene (reference sequence). The CDR3 has 15 residues. Trimming shortened V by 0 bases and J by 3 bases, and 12 bases separated the two germline ends.

The chain uses TRBV20-1 and TRBJ1-1; weak D call: TRBD1 (6 bases). Germline-derived CDR1 and CDR2 are DFQATT and SNEGSKA (reference sequence). V was pared by 4 bases and J by 3 bases, with 15 bases between. The CDR3 covers 14 residues. The CDR3 DNA reads as TGCAGTGCTATCCCACCACGGGGGCACACTGAAGCTTTCTTT. Translating it yields CSAIPPRGHTEAFF.

This clonotype was seen a handful of times. The chain uses TRBV6-5 and TRBJ1-1, with D unclear. The CDR3 has 12 residues. Germline loops: CDR1 MNHEY, CDR2 SVGAGI. Deletions cut 8 bases from V and 3 bases from J, with 10 bases between. CDR3 amino acids: CASHRRDTEAFF. In nucleotides, the CDR3 is TGTGCCAGCCACCGTAGGGACACTGAAGCTTTCTTT.

As to this clonotype: This may arise from a read error, as a much more abundant clone is one base away. The chain combines TRBV7-9 with TRBJ2-7, with a possible D match to TRBD1 (6 bases). The CDR3 has 13 residues. The germline V gene has CDR1 SEHNR and CDR2 FQNEAQ (reference sequence). The CDR3 DNA reads as TGTGCCAGCAGCCGGGACAACTCCTACGGGCAGTACTTC. Its translation: CASSRDNSYGQYF.

This clonotype was picked up many times. The chain employs TRBV2 and TRBJ1-2; TRBD1 agrees at 7 bases. V was clipped by 10 bases and J by 3 bases; unmatched bases: 5. The CDR3 length is 12 residues. From germline, CDR1 is SNHLY and CDR2 FYNNEI. CDR3 sequence: CATVRGDYGYTF. The CDR3 DNA is TGTGCCACTGTCAGGGGGGACTATGGCTACACCTTC.

In its sample, this clonotype was seen a few times. The chain combines TRBV7-3 with TRBJ1-6; no clear D. The CDR3 has 14 residues. Trimming cost V 5 bases and J 0 bases, with 5 bases left between them. The germline V gene has CDR1 SGHTA and CDR2 FQGTGA. The CDR3 spells CASSVSSYNSPLHF. DNA for the CDR3: TGTGCCAGCAGCGTGAGCTCCTATAATTCACCCCTCCACTTT.

The rearrangement links TRBV25-1 to TRBJ2-7; maybe TRBD2 (6 bases). This CDR3 comprises 13 residues. CDR1 is MGHDK, CDR2 SYGVNS, per germline. V was shortened by 3 bases and J by 3 bases, with 9 bases between the two germline ends. This CDR3 is CASSDSGYYEQYF. CDR3 nucleotides: TGTGCCAGCAGTGATAGCGGTTACTACGAGCAGTACTTC.

This chain's CDR3 is CASSISAGGDYEQYF. The CDR3, as DNA: TGTGCCAGTAGTATTTCGGCAGGGGGGGACTACGAGCAGTACTTC. This chain connects TRBV19 to TRBJ2-7, with D perhaps assigned TRBD1 or TRBD2 (7 bases each). This CDR3 has 15 amino acids. Trimming took 3 bases from V and 3 from J, leaving 15 bases between them. The V gene's germline CDR1 is LNHDA and CDR2 SQIVND (reference sequence).

Of note for this clonotype: An end of the junction does not agree with germline; a read error may underlie this. CDR3 DNA sequence: TGCGCCAGCAGCTTGGTGGGAAACTATGGCGACACCTTC. As protein: CASSLVGNYGDTF. V is TRBV5-1 and J is TRBJ1-2; D ambiguous. The CDR3 loop spans 13 amino acids. CDR1 and CDR2 from the germline V gene are SGHRS and YFSETQ.

In this sample, this clonotype turned up many times. The V gene is TRBV7-8, the J gene TRBJ1-5; D is perhaps TRBD1 (6 bases). The V gene's germline CDR1 is SGHVS and CDR2 FQNEAQ. The CDR3 runs to 15 residues. The V end lost 6 bases, the J end lost 7 bases, and 19 bases lay between the germline ends. The CDR3 protein is CASSQFGGLGQPQHF. The CDR3, as DNA: TGTGCCAGCAGTCAGTTCGGGGGGCTTGGACAGCCCCAGCATTTT. Based on the CDR3 plus reference TRBV7-8 and TRBJ1-5, the full variable domain is GAGVSQSPRYKVAKRGQDVALRCDPISGHVSLFWYQQALGQGPEFLTYFQNEAQLDKSGLPSDRFFAERPEGSVSTLKIQRTQQEDSAVYLCASSQFGGLGQPQHFGDGTRLSIL.

The rearrangement joins TRBV7-9 to TRBJ1-4; no firm D call. The CDR3 covers 15 residues. V shed 4 bases and J shed 5 bases, with 14 bases lying between them. Germline V lookup: CDR1 SEHNR, CDR2 FQNEAQ (reference sequence). DNA of the CDR3: TGTGCCAGCAGCTCCGGGCCGGCGGTGAATGAAAAACTGTTTTTT. Amino acid sequence: CASSSGPAVNEKLFF. Full variable domain (outside the CDR3, taken from reference TRBV7-9 and TRBJ1-4): DTGVSQNPRHKITKRGQNVTFRCDPISEHNRLYWYRQTLGQGPEFLTYFQNEAQLEKSRLLSDRFSAERPKGSFSTLEIQRTEQGDSAMYLCASSSGPAVNEKLFFGSGTQLSVL.